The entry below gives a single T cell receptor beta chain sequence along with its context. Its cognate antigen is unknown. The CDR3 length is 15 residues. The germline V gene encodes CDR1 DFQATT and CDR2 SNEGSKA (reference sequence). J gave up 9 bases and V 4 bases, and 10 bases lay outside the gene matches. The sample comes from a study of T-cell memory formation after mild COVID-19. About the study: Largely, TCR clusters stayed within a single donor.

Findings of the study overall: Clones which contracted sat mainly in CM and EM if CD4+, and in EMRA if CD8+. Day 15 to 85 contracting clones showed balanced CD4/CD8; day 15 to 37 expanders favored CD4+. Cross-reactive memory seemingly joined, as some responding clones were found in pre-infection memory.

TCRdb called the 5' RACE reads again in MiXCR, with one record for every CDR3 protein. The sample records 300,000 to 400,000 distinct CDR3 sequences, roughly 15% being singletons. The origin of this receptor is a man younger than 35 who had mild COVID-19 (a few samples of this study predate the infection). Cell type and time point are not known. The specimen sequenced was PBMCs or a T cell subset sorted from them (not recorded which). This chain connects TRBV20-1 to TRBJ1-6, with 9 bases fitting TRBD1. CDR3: CSATRMTGGGSPLHF. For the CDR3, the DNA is TGCAGTGCTACTAGGATGACAGGGGGAGGTTCACCCCTCCACTTT.